This TCR beta chain was identified during a study of vaccination and CD4 T cells after COVID-19. Study overall: According to the study, participants were given two doses of BNT162b2 or mRNA-1273 vaccine.

This clonotype was detected a few times. What it binds is not known. Once obtained from cultured CD4+ T cells, the DNA was sequenced using the Oncomine TCR Beta short-read assay. In this case, cultured CD4+ T cells provided the extracted genomic DNA. TCRdb passed the PCR reads through MiXCR, listing each CDR3 protein once. Seen here are about 9,700 distinct CDR3 sequences, 35% observed once, and the top ten hold roughly 8%. The CDR3 loop spans 16 amino acids. Germline assignment: CDR1 DFQATT and CDR2 SNEGSKA (reference sequence). V was cut by 2 bases and J by 0 bases, with 15 bases left in between. Treatment here: approximately 9-day PBMC culture with coronavirus spike peptide pools or control peptides (ViraFEST assay). Investigators obtained the unexposed donor's CD4+ T cells before the COVID-19 pandemic (2011-2018).

V is TRBV20-1 and J is TRBJ2-3, with D perhaps matching TRBD2 (6 bases). The TCR was taken from a human donor in good health. The material sequenced was CD4+ T cells from blood, cultured in vitro. In DNA form, the CDR3 reads TGCAGTGCTAGACCGCCCGGGCGGGAAAGCACAGATACGCAGTATTTT. Protein: CSARPPGRESTDTQYF.